The TCR beta chain described here comes from a study of monozygotic twins with inflammatory bowel disease. The CDR3 totals 13 residues. Germline-derived CDR1 and CDR2 are SEHNR and FQNEAQ (reference sequence). A total RNA quantity of about 4,000 ng went into each TCR library. The template-switching step introduced UMIs that carried a 6-nucleotide sample barcode. TCRalpha and TCRbeta cDNA underwent two nested PCRs of roughly 15 and 9 cycles. TCRdb reanalyzed the 5' RACE reads, giving one entry per CDR3 protein sequence and no DNA. The sample table includes 400,000 to 500,000 distinct CDR3 sequences. The specimen was blood. The source of this sequence is a human donor with ulcerative colitis or Crohn's disease, or a healthy co-twin of an affected twin (not recorded which). This chain connects TRBV7-9 to TRBJ2-7; the D call of TRBD1 rests on TCRdb alone, since no DNA is present to check it. CDR3 amino acids: CAISRDTIYEQYF.